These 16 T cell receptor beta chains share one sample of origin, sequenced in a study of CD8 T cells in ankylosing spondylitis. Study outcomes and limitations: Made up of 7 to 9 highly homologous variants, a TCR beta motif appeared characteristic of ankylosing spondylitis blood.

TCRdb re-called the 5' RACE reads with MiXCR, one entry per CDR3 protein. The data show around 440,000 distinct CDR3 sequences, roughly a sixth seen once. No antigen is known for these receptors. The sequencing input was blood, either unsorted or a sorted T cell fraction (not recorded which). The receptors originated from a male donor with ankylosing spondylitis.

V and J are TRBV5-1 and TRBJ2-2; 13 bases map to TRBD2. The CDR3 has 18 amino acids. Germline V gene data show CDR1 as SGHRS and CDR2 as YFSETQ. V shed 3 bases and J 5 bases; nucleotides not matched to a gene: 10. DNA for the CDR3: TGCGCCAGCAGCTCCCGGACTAGCGGGGGATCCAATACCGGGGAGCTGTTTTTT. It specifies CASSSRTSGGSNTGELFF.

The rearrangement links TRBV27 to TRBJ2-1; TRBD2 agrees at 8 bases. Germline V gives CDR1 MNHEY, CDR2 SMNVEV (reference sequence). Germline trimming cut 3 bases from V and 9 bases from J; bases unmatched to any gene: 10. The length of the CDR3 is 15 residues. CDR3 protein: CASSFRAGVDSEQFF. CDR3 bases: TGTGCCAGCAGTTTTAGAGCGGGAGTTGACAGTGAGCAGTTCTTC.

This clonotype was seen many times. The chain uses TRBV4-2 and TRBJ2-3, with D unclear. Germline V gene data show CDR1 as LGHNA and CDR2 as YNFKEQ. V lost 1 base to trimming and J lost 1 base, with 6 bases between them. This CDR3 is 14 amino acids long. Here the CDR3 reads CASSQASGTDTQYF. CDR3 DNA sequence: TGTGCCAGCAGCCAAGCCAGCGGCACAGATACGCAGTATTTT.

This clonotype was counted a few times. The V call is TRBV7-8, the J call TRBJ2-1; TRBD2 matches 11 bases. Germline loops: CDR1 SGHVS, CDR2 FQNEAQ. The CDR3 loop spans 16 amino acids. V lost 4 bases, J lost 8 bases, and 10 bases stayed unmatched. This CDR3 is CASSSPLGLAGDEQFF. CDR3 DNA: TGTGCCAGCAGCTCCCCTCTAGGACTAGCGGGTGATGAGCAGTTCTTC.

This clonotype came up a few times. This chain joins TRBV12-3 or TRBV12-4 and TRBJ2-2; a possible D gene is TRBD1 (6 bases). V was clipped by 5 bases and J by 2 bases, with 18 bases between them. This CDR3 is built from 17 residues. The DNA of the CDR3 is TGTGCCAGCAGTCCCTATCGACCACAGGGAAACACCGGGGAGCTGTTTTTT. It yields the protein CASSPYRPQGNTGELFF.

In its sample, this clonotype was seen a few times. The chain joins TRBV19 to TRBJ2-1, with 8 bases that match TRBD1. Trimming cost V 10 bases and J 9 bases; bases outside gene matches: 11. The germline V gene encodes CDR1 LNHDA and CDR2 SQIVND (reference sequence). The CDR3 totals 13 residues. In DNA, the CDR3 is TGTGCCACTTTCAGCAGGGGGCTTAGTGAGCAGTTCTTC. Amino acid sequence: CATFSRGLSEQFF.

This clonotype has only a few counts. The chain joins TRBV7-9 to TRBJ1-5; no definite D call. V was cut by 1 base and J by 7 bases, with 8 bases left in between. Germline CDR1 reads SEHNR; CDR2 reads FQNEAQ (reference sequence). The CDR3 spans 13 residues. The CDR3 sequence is CASSLDGLQPQHF. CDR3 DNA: TGTGCCAGCAGCTTAGACGGACTGCAGCCCCAGCATTTT.

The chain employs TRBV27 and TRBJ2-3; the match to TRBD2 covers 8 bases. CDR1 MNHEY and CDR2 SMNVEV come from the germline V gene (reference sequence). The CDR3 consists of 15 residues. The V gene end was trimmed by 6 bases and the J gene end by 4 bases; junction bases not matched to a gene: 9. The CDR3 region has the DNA TGTGCCAGCAGCCTTCGGGGGGGGGCCTCAGATACGCAGTATTTT. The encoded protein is CASSLRGGASDTQYF.

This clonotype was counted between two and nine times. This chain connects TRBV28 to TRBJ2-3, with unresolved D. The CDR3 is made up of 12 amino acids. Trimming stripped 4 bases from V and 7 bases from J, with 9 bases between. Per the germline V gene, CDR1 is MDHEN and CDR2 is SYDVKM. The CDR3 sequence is CASSSWMHTQYF. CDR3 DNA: TGTGCCAGCAGTTCTTGGATGCATACGCAGTATTTT.

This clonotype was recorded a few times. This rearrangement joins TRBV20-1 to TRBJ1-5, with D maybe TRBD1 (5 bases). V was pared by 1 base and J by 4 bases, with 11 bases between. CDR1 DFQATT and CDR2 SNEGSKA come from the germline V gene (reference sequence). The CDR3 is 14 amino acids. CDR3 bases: TGCAGTGCTAGAGTCGGGGGGGGGAATCAGCCCCAGCATTTT. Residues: CSARVGGGNQPQHF.

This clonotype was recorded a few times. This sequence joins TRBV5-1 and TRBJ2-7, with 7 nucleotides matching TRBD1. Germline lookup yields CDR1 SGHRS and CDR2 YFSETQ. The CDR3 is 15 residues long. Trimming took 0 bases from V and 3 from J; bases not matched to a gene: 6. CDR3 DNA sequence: TGCGCCAGCAGCTTGGTTTCGGGACAGAACTACGAGCAGTACTTC. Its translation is CASSLVSGQNYEQYF. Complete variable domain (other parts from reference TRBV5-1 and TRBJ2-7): KAGVTQTPRYLIKTRGQQVTLSCSPISGHRSVSWYQQTPGQGLQFLFEYFSETQRNKGNFPGRFSGRQFSNSRSEMNVSTLELGDSALYLCASSLVSGQNYEQYFGPGTRLTVT.

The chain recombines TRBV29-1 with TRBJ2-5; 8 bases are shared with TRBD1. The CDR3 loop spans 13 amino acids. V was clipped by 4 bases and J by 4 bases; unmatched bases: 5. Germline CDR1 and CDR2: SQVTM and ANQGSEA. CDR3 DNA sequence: TGCAGCGTTGCTCAGGGGGCGGGAGAGACCCAGTACTTC. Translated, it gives CSVAQGAGETQYF.

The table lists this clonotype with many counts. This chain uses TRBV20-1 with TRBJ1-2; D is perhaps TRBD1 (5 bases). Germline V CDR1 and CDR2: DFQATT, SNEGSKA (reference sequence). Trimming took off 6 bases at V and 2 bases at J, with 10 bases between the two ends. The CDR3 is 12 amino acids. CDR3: CSAPDTNYGYTF. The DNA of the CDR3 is TGCAGTGCCCCGGACACAAACTATGGCTACACCTTC.

This CDR3 is CRIAGGPRNEQFF. In nucleotides, the CDR3 is TGCAGGATAGCGGGAGGCCCACGCAATGAGCAGTTCTTC. V usage is TRBV20-1 and J usage is TRBJ2-1; TRBD2 agrees at 10 bases. Per germline, CDR1 DFQATT and CDR2 SNEGSKA (reference sequence). The CDR3 runs 13 residues.

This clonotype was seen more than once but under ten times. This chain's CDR3 is CASSFGVIDTETQYF. CDR3 coding DNA: TGCGCCAGCAGCTTTGGGGTTATTGACACCGAGACCCAGTACTTC. This chain connects TRBV5-1 to TRBJ2-5; D is unclear. Germline CDR1 and CDR2: SGHRS and YFSETQ. The CDR3 spans 15 residues. The V end lost 2 bases, the J end lost 5 bases, and 16 bases lay between the germline ends.

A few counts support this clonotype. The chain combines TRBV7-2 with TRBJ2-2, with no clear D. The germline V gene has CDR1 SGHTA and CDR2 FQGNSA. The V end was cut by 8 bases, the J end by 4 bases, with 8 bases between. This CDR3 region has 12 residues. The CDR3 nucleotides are TGTGCCAGCGGTCGCGTCACCGGGGAGCTGTTTTTT. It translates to CASGRVTGELFF.